These 13 T cell receptor beta chains came from one sample sequenced in a study of human T cells and chemical hapten exposure. Documented time point: pre-sensitization, week 0. Noted treatment: therapeutic diphenylcyclopropenone sensitization with weekly scalp DPC. From the RACE reads, TCRdb called clonotypes with MiXCR, one entry per CDR3 protein. Of some 250,000 distinct CDR3 sequences in the sample, around 7.3% were seen once. The source material was whole blood, sampled in connection with sensitization to the hapten diphenylcyclopropenone (DPC). All receptors come from a man between 18 and 35 years old with alopecia areata. Some clones in this sample may be carry-over from other donors' samples.

The chain links TRBV7-3 to TRBJ2-3; D not resolved. CDR3 size: 13 residues. The ends were cut back, 5 bases at V and 3 bases at J, with 9 bases in the middle. Looked up from germline, CDR1 is SGHTA and CDR2 is FQGTGA. Written as DNA, the CDR3 is TGTGCCAGCAGCCCCTACTATACAGATACGCAGTATTTT. It specifies CASSPYYTDTQYF.

The V call is TRBV27, the J call TRBJ2-3; D is perhaps TRBD2 (5 bases). Trimming took 2 bases from V and 6 from J, leaving 15 bases between them. Germline V gene lookup returns CDR1 MNHEY and CDR2 SMNVEV (reference sequence). The CDR3 covers 15 residues. The CDR3 protein is CASSLAGRVRDTQYF. The CDR3 DNA reads as TGTGCCAGCAGTTTAGCGGGCAGAGTAAGGGATACGCAGTATTTT.

In its sample, this clonotype was seen a few times. This chain connects TRBV27 to TRBJ1-5; TRBD1 aligns across 11 bases. Germline CDR1 reads MNHEY; CDR2 reads SMNVEV (reference sequence). This CDR3 is built from 15 residues. The trim removed 5 bases at V and 5 bases at J, leaving 5 bases unmatched. CDR3 DNA: TGTGCCAGCAGTAGGACAGGGGGCGTCTATCAGCCCCAGCATTTT. It specifies CASSRTGGVYQPQHF.

The V call is TRBV6-5, the J call TRBJ1-2, with no clear D. Germline assignment: CDR1 MNHEY and CDR2 SVGAGI. The CDR3 extends over 13 amino acids. V gave up 10 bases and J gave up 5 bases, with 17 bases separating them. CDR3 DNA sequence: TGTGCCATCGCCACGGTTATTGGTTATGGCTACACCTTC. Residues: CAIATVIGYGYTF.

The sample holds a few counts of this clonotype. The gene calls are TRBV10-3 and TRBJ1-1; maybe TRBD1 (5 bases). Trimming shortened V by 1 base and J by 1 base, and 7 bases separated the two germline ends. From germline, CDR1 is ENHRY and CDR2 SYGVKD. The CDR3 is made up of 14 amino acids. Here the CDR3 DNA reads TGTGCCATCAGTGAGTACGACAGGAACACTGAAGCTTTCTTT. Amino acid sequence: CAISEYDRNTEAFF.

This clonotype was counted a few times. The chain recombines TRBV12-3 or TRBV12-4 with TRBJ1-3; D not resolved. The V end lost 6 bases, the J end lost 0 bases, and 12 bases lay between the germline ends. The CDR3 length is 15 residues. This CDR3 is CASRGEVDSGNTIYF. The CDR3, as DNA: TGTGCCAGCAGGGGCGAAGTAGACTCTGGAAACACCATATATTTT.

The chain employs TRBV18 and TRBJ1-1, with D unresolved. This CDR3 has 14 residues. The V end was cut by 3 bases, the J end by 1 base, with 9 bases between. Germline V CDR1 and CDR2: KGHSH, LQKENI. The CDR3 region is CASSPKSENTEAFF. CDR3 DNA: TGTGCCAGCTCACCTAAGTCAGAGAACACTGAAGCTTTCTTT. Full variable domain (rest looked up from reference TRBV18 and TRBJ1-1): NAGVMQNPRHLVRRRGQEARLRCSPMKGHSHVYWYRQLPEEGLKFMVYLQKENIIDESGMPKERFSAEFPKEGPSILRIQQVVRGDSAAYFCASSPKSENTEAFFGQGTRLTVV.

Ten or more counts support this clonotype. The chain joins TRBV24-1 to TRBJ1-2, with 12 positions matching TRBD1. The germline gives CDR1 KGHDR, CDR2 SFDVKD. This CDR3 spans 13 amino acids. V was clipped by 7 bases and J by 4 bases; unmatched bases: 0. CDR3 coding DNA: TGTGCCACCAGGGGACAGGGGGCCTATGGCTACACCTTC. It yields the protein CATRGQGAYGYTF.

This clonotype was found a few times. The chain uses TRBV6-5 and TRBJ2-6; no firm D call. V lost 4 bases and J 0 bases, leaving 10 bases between the germline ends. The CDR3 covers 16 residues. In germline, CDR1 is MNHEY, CDR2 SVGAGI. The CDR3 loop reads CASSSPYTSGANVLTF. In DNA, the CDR3 is TGTGCCAGCAGTTCGCCCTACACCTCTGGGGCCAACGTCCTGACTTTC.

The sample holds many counts of this clonotype. V is TRBV7-9 and J is TRBJ1-2; 12 bases fit TRBD1. CDR1 SEHNR and CDR2 FQNEAQ come from the germline V gene (reference sequence). Unmatched junction bases numbered 5, after V lost 5 bases and J lost 10 bases. This CDR3 comprises 13 residues. This CDR3 is CASSRGQGAYYTF. CDR3 in DNA: TGTGCCAGCAGCCGGGGACAGGGGGCATACTACACCTTC.

This clonotype was picked up a small number of times. The J gene is TRBJ1-1, the V gene TRBV7-9, with 10 bases that match TRBD1. Losses at the gene ends were 8 bases for V and 3 bases for J; bases not matched to a gene: 3. Germline-derived CDR1 and CDR2 are SEHNR and FQNEAQ (reference sequence). The CDR3 sequence is 13 residues long. This CDR3 is CASRQGAYTEAFF. The CDR3 DNA reads as TGTGCCAGCCGACAGGGGGCATACACTGAAGCTTTCTTT.

This clonotype was observed a few times. The rearrangement links TRBV4-1 to TRBJ2-1; the D is unclear. Germline loops: CDR1 MGHRA, CDR2 YSYEKL. Between the trimmed V and J ends, which lost 1 base and 3 bases, there was a span of 7 bases. The CDR3 totals 14 residues. CDR3 nucleotides: TGCGCCAGCAGCCAAGTCCTCATCTACAATGAGCAGTTCTTC. It is translated as CASSQVLIYNEQFF.

The CDR3 sequence is CASSLRVRGNTEAFF. DNA for the CDR3: TGTGCCAGCAGTTTAAGGGTCCGGGGGAACACTGAAGCTTTCTTT. The rearrangement links TRBV28 to TRBJ1-1; no clear D. Between the trimmed V and J ends, which lost 2 bases and 1 base, there was a span of 11 bases. The CDR3 has 15 amino acids. Germline lookup yields CDR1 MDHEN and CDR2 SYDVKM.